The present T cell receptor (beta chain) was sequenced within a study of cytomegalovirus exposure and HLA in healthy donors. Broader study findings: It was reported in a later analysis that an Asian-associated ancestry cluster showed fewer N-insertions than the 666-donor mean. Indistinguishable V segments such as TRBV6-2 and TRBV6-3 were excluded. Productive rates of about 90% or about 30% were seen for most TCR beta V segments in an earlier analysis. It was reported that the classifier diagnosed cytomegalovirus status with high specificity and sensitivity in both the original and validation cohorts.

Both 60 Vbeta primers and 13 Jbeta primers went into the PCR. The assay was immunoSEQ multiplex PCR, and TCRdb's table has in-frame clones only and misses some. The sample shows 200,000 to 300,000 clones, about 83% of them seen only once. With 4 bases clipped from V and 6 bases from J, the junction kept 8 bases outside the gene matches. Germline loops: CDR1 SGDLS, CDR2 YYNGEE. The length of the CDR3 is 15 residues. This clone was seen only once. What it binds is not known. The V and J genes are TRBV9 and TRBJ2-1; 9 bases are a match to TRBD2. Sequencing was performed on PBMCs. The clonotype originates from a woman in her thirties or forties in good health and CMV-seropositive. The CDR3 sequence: CASSYGTSLVNEQFF. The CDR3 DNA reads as TGTGCCAGCAGCTACGGGACTAGCTTGGTCAATGAGCAGTTCTTC.